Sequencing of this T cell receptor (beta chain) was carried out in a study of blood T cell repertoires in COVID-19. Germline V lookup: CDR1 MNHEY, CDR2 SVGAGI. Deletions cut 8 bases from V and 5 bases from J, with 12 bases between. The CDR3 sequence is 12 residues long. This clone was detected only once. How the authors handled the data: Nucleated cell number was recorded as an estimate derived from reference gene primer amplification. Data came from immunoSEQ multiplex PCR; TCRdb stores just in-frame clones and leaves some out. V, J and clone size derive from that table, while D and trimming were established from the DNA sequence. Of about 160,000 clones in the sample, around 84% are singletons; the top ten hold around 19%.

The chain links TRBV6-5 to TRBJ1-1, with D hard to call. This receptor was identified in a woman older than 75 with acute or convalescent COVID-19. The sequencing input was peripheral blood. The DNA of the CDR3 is TGTGCCAGCGTTTTCCGTTTTACTGAAGCTTTCTTT. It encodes CASVFRFTEAFF.